This T cell receptor beta chain was documented in a study of cytomegalovirus exposure and HLA in healthy donors. Study findings and constraints: Reportedly, HLA-A and HLA-B alleles of most subjects were accurately predicted from TCR beta. DRB1 showed the most TCR associations and HLA-C the fewest in a later analysis, as rates varied by HLA locus.

Primers included in the PCR were 60 Vbeta and 13 Jbeta primers. Profiling relied on immunoSEQ multiplex PCR, and the TCRdb table lists in-frame clones only, not all of them. This table holds under 250,000 clones, around 77% found once. In regard to this clone: Its antigen is still unknown.

V shed 0 bases and J shed 1 base, with 13 bases lying between them. CDR1 is SGHRS and CDR2 is YFSETQ in the germline V gene. The CDR3 is 16 residues long. The sample comprised PBMCs. The rearrangement links TRBV5-1 to TRBJ2-5; tentatively, D is TRBD2 (5 bases). The clonotype was recovered from a woman between 25 and 40 years old in good health and CMV-seronegative. CDR3 nucleotides: TGCGCCAGCAGCTTGGGTACTAGTCCCGCCCAAGAGACCCAGTACTTC. This sequence encodes CASSLGTSPAQETQYF. Full variable domain (outside the CDR3, taken from reference TRBV5-1 and TRBJ2-5): KAGVTQTPRYLIKTRGQQVTLSCSPISGHRSVSWYQQTPGQGLQFLFEYFSETQRNKGNFPGRFSGRQFSNSRSEMNVSTLELGDSALYLCASSLGTSPAQETQYFGPGTRLLVL.